The 4 T cell receptor beta chains given below trace back to one sample, sequenced in a study of CD8+CD57+ T cells in acquired aplastic anemia. Both TCR beta VDJ combination and CDR3 sequence profiling were carried out. Genomic DNA was the template for this profiling. TCRdb passed the reads through MiXCR, listing each CDR3 protein once. The top ten hold less than 55% of the sample, which has around 170,000 distinct CDR3 sequences, roughly 63% seen once. The source material was sorted CD4+, CD8+, or CD8+CD57+ T cells (not recorded which) from PBMCs. The receptors here all came from a human donor in good health.

The chain joins TRBV25-1 to TRBJ2-3, with D possibly TRBD1 on 5 matching bases. Trimming removed 1 base at V and 9 bases at J, with 14 bases between. The CDR3 length is 14 residues. Germline V CDR1 and CDR2: MGHDK, SYGVNS. CDR3 protein: CASSELVQGETQYF. Written as DNA, the CDR3 is TGTGCCAGCAGTGAATTGGTTCAGGGTGAGACGCAGTATTTT.

This chain joins TRBV7-3 and TRBJ2-7, with TRBD1 identical over 10 bases. Trimming at V came to 2 bases and at J to 2 bases, leaving 3 bases not matched to a gene. The length of the CDR3 is 15 residues. The V gene's germline CDR1 is SGHTA and CDR2 FQGTGA. In DNA, the CDR3 is TGTGCCAGCAGCTTAGACAGGGGGCCCCCCTACGAGCAGTACTTC. Its translation: CASSLDRGPPYEQYF. Based on the CDR3 plus reference TRBV7-3 and TRBJ2-7, the full variable domain is GAGVSQTPSNKVTEKGKYVELRCDPISGHTALYWYRQSLGQGPEFLIYFQGTGAADDSGLPNDRFFAVRPEGSVSTLKIQRTERGDSAVYLCASSLDRGPPYEQYFGPGTRLTVT.

The V call is TRBV2, the J call TRBJ2-7; TRBD1 might be the D (6 bases). This CDR3 is built from 13 residues. Between the trimmed V and J ends, which lost 8 bases and 5 bases, there was a span of 16 bases. The V gene's germline CDR1 is SNHLY and CDR2 FYNNEI. CDR3 region: CASFTKAGDEQYF. In DNA form, the CDR3 reads TGTGCCAGCTTTACCAAGGCAGGGGACGAGCAGTACTTC.

The chain combines TRBV7-3 with TRBJ2-1; D may match TRBD1 or TRBD2 (5 bases each). Germline assignment: CDR1 SGHTA and CDR2 FQGTGA. Trimming cost V 8 bases and J 7 bases, with 24 bases left between them. The CDR3 covers 16 residues. Here the CDR3 DNA reads TGTGCCAGCTCCCCAGGGACCTTAGGGGTGGAAAATGAGCAGTTCTTC. Its protein is CASSPGTLGVENEQFF.